This T cell receptor (beta chain) is from a study of beta chain features in type 1 diabetes. Comment on this clone: No antigen is known for it.

Expressed TCRB transcripts were sequenced because the isolated RNA had all been reverse transcribed beforehand. TCRdb's table, derived via immunoSEQ multiplex PCR, lists solely in-frame clones and lacks some. The sample consists of roughly 260,000 clones, 20% of them appearing once. The CDR3 spans 12 residues. CDR1 SQVTM and CDR2 ANQGSEA come from the germline V gene. J was trimmed by 2 bases and V by 5 bases; bases with no gene match: 3. General study points: When cDNA is sequenced, cells with high TCR expression could be over-represented. All four CD4+ subsets of Type 1 diabetes patients contained TCRB CDR3s that were moderately but significantly shorter.

Sequencing input: naive CD4+ T cells from blood. This clonotype originated in a woman between 40 and 50 years old with type 1 diabetes. V is TRBV29-1 and J is TRBJ2-7, with 7 bases lining up with TRBD1. CDR3 amino acids: CSVSGQAYEQYF. CDR3 sequence (DNA): TGCAGCGTTTCCGGACAGGCCTACGAGCAGTACTTC.